This TCR beta chain was documented in a study of blood T cell repertoires in COVID-19. Study-level background: The United States, Italy and Spain supplied acute and convalescent COVID-19 samples. T cells, B-cell-depleted T cells, or PBMCs provided the cDNA or gDNA that served as material.

The CDR3 extends over 18 amino acids. V was pared by 8 bases and J by 4 bases, with 13 bases of the junction left unmatched. Germline lookup yields CDR1 ENHRY and CDR2 SYGVKD. Authors' methods: Amplification with reference gene primers provided the estimates of nucleated cell counts. Clones were read by immunoSEQ multiplex PCR, and TCRdb kept only the in-frame ones, dropping some. D and trimming were read from the DNA, whereas the V and J calls and clone size are those reported in that table. The data contain some 90,000 clones, roughly 90% of them singletons. Source material: peripheral blood. The chain links TRBV10-3 to TRBJ2-3; TRBD2 aligns across 15 bases. The receptor comes from a man aged 50 to 59 with acute or convalescent COVID-19. The CDR3 sequence is CAIGGGLAGGPGADTQYF. CDR3 coding DNA: TGTGCCATCGGCGGTGGACTAGCGGGGGGGCCGGGGGCAGATACGCAGTATTTT.